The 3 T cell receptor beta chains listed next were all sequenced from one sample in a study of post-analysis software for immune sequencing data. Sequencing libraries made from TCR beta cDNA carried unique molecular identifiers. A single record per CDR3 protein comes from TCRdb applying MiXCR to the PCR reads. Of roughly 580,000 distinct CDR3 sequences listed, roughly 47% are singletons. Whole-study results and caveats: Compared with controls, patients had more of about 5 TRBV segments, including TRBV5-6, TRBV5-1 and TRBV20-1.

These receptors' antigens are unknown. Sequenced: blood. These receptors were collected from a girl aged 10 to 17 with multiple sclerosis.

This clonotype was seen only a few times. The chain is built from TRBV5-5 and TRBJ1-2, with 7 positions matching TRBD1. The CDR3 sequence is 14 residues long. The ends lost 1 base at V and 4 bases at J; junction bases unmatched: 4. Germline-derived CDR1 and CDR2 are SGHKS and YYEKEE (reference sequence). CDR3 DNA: TGTGCCAGCAGCTTGAGGGGGCCGGTCTATGGCTACACCTTC. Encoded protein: CASSLRGPVYGYTF.

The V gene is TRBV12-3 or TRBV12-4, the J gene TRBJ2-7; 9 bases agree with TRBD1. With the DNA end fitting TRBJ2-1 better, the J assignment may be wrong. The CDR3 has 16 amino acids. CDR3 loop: CASTSDRDRERNEQFF. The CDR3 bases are TGTGCCAGCACCTCGGACCGGGACAGGGAACGGAATGAGCAGTTCTTC.

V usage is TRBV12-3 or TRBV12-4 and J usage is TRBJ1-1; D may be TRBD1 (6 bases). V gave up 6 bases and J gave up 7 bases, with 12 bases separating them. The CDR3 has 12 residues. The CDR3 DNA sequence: TGTGCCAGCAGGACAGGTCTGGGTGAAGCTTTCTTT. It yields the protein CASRTGLGEAFF.